The rows below give T cell receptor beta chains drawn from one sample of a study of blood T cells in healthy people across ages. TCRdb called the 5' RACE reads again in MiXCR, with one record for every CDR3 protein. In the table there are over 600,000 distinct CDR3 sequences, approximately 40% of which are singletons. Sequenced input: blood. The receptors come from an older man in good health. Both conserved end residues are part of each CDR3. The D gene is left open where the match is weak. Only part of the rows carry a size: once, few, many, or a class if the clone is expanded.

d_call	v_call	j_call	clone_size	cdr3_nt	cdr3_aa
-	TRBV6-1	TRBJ2-5	-	TGTGCCAGCAGACCTTACTCAGTCGTAGTAATAGGGGAGACCCAGTACTTC	CASRPYSVVVIGETQYF
-	TRBV4-3	TRBJ2-2	-	TGCGCCAGCAGCCAAGGAGGGTCCGGCGGGGAGCTGTTTTTT	CASSQGGSGGELFF
TRBD2	TRBV28	TRBJ2-5	few	TGTGCCAGCAGTTTAGGCGGAGCGGGGTGGGGAACACAAGAGACCCAGTACTTC	CASSLGGAGWGTQETQYF
-	TRBV5-1	TRBJ2-2	once	TGCGCCAGCCGGCAGGCCGTGAACACCGGGGAGCCGTTTTTT	CASRQAVNTGEPFF
-	TRBV10-2	TRBJ1-2	few	TGCGCCAGCAGTGACCCCACAGGAGGTGATTATGGCTACACCTTC	CASSDPTGGDYGYTF
TRBD2	TRBV12-3/TRBV12-4	TRBJ2-7	-	TGTGCCAGCAGTTTAAGGTTAGCGGGGGGCCAGTACAATGAGCAGTACTTC	CASSLRLAGGQYNEQYF
TRBD2	TRBV3-1	TRBJ2-7	-	TGTGCCAGCAGCCAAGATTATCAACTACTAGCGGGGACCTACGAGCAGTACTTC	CASSQDYQLLAGTYEQYF
-	TRBV27	TRBJ1-1	-	TGTGCCAGCAGTTTAGCTCAGACGGTCACTGAAGCTTTCTTT	CASSLAQTVTEAFF
TRBD1	TRBV20-1	TRBJ2-7	-	TGCAGTGCTAGCGAAGTGTTAGGGACAGGATCCTGCGAGCAGTACTTC	CSASEVLGTGSCEQYF
-	TRBV4-3	TRBJ1-2	-	TGCGCCAGCAGCCAAGTGGCCCTTGACAGGAACTATGGCTACACCTTC	CASSQVALDRNYGYTF
TRBD1	TRBV27	TRBJ2-7	few	TGTGCCAGCAGTTCCCTAGGGGGACAGAGCTCCTACGAGCAGTACTTC	CASSSLGGQSSYEQYF
-	TRBV7-9	TRBJ1-4	-	TGTGCCAGCAGCGTGGGGGCTATAACTAATGAAAAACTGTTTTTT	CASSVGAITNEKLFF
-	TRBV4-1	TRBJ1-2	-	TGCGCCAGCAGCCAAGATGCCTTCTATGGCTACACCTTC	CASSQDAFYGYTF
TRBD1	TRBV9	TRBJ2-3	-	TGTGCCAGCAGCGTAGGGGGGACAGGGAACAGGCGCACAGATACGCAGTATTTT	CASSVGGTGNRRTDTQYF
TRBD2	TRBV7-2	TRBJ2-1	many	TGTGCCAGCAGCTCTAGGACTAGCGGGCTCTACAATGAGCAGTTCTTC	CASSSRTSGLYNEQFF
-	TRBV20-1	TRBJ1-5	-	TGCAGTGCTAGCCACGGGAGCCTACCTCGGGGCAATCAGCCCCAGCATTTT	CSASHGSLPRGNQPQHF
TRBD2	TRBV23-1	TRBJ2-5	-	TGCGCCAGCAGCGAAGCGGGAGCCCAAGAGACCCAGTACTTC	CASSEAGAQETQYF
-	TRBV18	TRBJ2-3	-	TGTGCCAGCTCACCACTCCCACGAGAGAGCACAGATACGCAGTATTTT	CASSPLPRESTDTQYF
TRBD1	TRBV27	TRBJ2-5	-	TGTGCCAGCAGTTTCTCACCGGGCAGGGGGGAGACCCAGTACTTC	CASSFSPGRGETQYF
-	TRBV15	TRBJ2-7	-	TGTGCCACCAGCAGAGAGAGCAGGGCCTACGAGCAGTACTTC	CATSRESRAYEQYF
-	TRBV29-1	TRBJ1-1	many	TGCAGCGTTGAAAGACAGAAGAACACTGAAGCTTTCTTT	CSVERQKNTEAFF
-	TRBV7-2	TRBJ2-5	once	TGTGCCAGCAGCGCCTTCAGGGGTTGGGAGCAGTACTTC	CASSAFRGWEQYF
-	TRBV20-1	TRBJ2-2	-	TGCAGTGCTAGAGAAAATCCGGGGTCGAACACCGGGGAGCTGTTTTTT	CSARENPGSNTGELFF
TRBD1	TRBV27	TRBJ2-5	-	TGTGCCAGCAGTTCGTACTTTGTACAGGGGGCCCCAGAGACCCAGTACTTC	CASSSYFVQGAPETQYF
-	TRBV7-2	TRBJ2-7	many	TGTGCCAGCAGCCCCCCCGCGTACGAGCAGTACTTC	CASSPPAYEQYF
TRBD2	TRBV5-1	TRBJ2-3	-	TGCGCCAGCAGCTTAGGACTAGAAGGAGATACGCAGTATTTT	CASSLGLEGDTQYF
TRBD2	TRBV3-1	TRBJ2-7	few	TGTGCCAGCAGCGAACGGACTAGCGGGGGGCCCTCCTACAATGAGCAGTACTTC	CASSERTSGGPSYNEQYF
-	TRBV24-1	TRBJ2-3	few	TGTGCCACCAGTGATGCAGGACAGCCCACAGATACGCAGTATTTT	CATSDAGQPTDTQYF
TRBD1	TRBV11-2	TRBJ2-5	few	TGTGCCAGCAGCTTAGATCAGCGGACAGGGGGTATAGGCCAGTACTTC	CASSLDQRTGGIGQYF
-	TRBV4-1	TRBJ2-1	many	TGCGCCAGCAGCCAAGATCCCCAGCGAGCCTACAATGAGCAGTTCTTC	CASSQDPQRAYNEQFF
-	TRBV6-2/TRBV6-3	TRBJ2-4	few	TGTGCCACCAGCCCCTCCTTCGCACTAGCCAAAAACATTCAGTACTTC	CATSPSFALAKNIQYF
TRBD1	TRBV5-1	TRBJ2-7	-	TGCGCCAGCAGCACCCTCAGGGGGAGTTACGAGCAGTACTTC	CASSTLRGSYEQYF
-	TRBV12-3/TRBV12-4	TRBJ2-1	-	TGTGCCAGCAGTTTAAGCGGAGTCCGCAATGAGCAGTTCTTC	CASSLSGVRNEQFF
TRBD2	TRBV7-2	TRBJ2-7	few	TGTGCCAGCAGCCCCGCCGGGACTAGTTCCTACGAGCAGTACTTC	CASSPAGTSSYEQYF
-	TRBV4-3	TRBJ1-6	-	TGCGCCAGCAGCCAAGAGGGGCAGGGGATATTTTCACCCCTCCACTTT	CASSQEGQGIFSPLHF
-	TRBV7-3	TRBJ2-3	-	TGTGCCAGCAGCCAAAGGGGGGAAGACACAGATACGCAGTATTTT	CASSQRGEDTDTQYF
-	TRBV5-5	TRBJ1-6	few	TGTGCCAGCAGCCGACAAATACCTAATAATTCACCCCTCCACTTT	CASSRQIPNNSPLHF
-	TRBV28	TRBJ1-1	-	TGTGCCAGCAGTGAGAGGGACACTGAAGCTTTCTTT	CASSERDTEAFF
-	TRBV29-1	TRBJ2-5	-	TGCAGCGTAGGGGGGGGACCTAAAGAGACCCAGTACTTC	CSVGGGPKETQYF
-	TRBV4-1	TRBJ2-7	few	TGCGCCAGCAGCCAAGATAGGGGGGGGGCCTCCTACGAGCAGTACTTC	CASSQDRGGASYEQYF
-	TRBV7-8	TRBJ2-1	-	TGTGCCAGCAGCCCTCAAAACTACAATGAGCAGTTCTTC	CASSPQNYNEQFF
-	TRBV3-1	TRBJ1-2	-	TGTGCCAGCAGCCAAGAAGAGGCAGGGGACTATGGCTACACCTTC	CASSQEEAGDYGYTF
TRBD2	TRBV5-1	TRBJ2-3	few	TGCGCCAGCAGCTTGCACAGCGGGGGGGGCCGGAGCACAGATACGCAGTATTTT	CASSLHSGGGRSTDTQYF
-	TRBV13	TRBJ2-3	-	TGTGCCAGCAGCTTAGGCGACCCGGGCACAGATACGCAGTATTTT	CASSLGDPGTDTQYF
-	TRBV18	TRBJ2-3	-	TGTGCCAGCTCACCGGACAGCACCCACACAGATACGCAGTATTTT	CASSPDSTHTDTQYF
TRBD1	TRBV7-3	TRBJ2-2	few	TGTGCCAGCAGCGCCGGGACAGCGAACACCGGGGAGCTGTTTTTT	CASSAGTANTGELFF
TRBD1	TRBV6-1	TRBJ2-5	-	TGTGCCAGCAGCAGGGGGTTTAACCAAGAGACCCAGTACTTC	CASSRGFNQETQYF
TRBD2	TRBV6-2/TRBV6-3	TRBJ2-1	few	TGTGCCAGCAGTGACGGGGGGGATTACAATGAGCAGTTCTTC	CASSDGGDYNEQFF
-	TRBV12-3/TRBV12-4	TRBJ2-7	many	TGTGCCAGCAGTTCCCCCCCCAATATCATCGAGCAGTACTTC	CASSSPPNIIEQYF
TRBD2	TRBV20-1	TRBJ2-1	-	TGCAGTGCTAATAGCGGGAGAGGGATGAATGAGCAGTTCTTC	CSANSGRGMNEQFF
TRBD2	TRBV7-2	TRBJ2-5	many	TGTGCCAGCACCAGTGGTGGGAGGGCAGAAGAGACCCAGTACTTC	CASTSGGRAEETQYF
TRBD2	TRBV3-1	TRBJ2-5	-	TGTGCCAGCAGCCAAGCGGGGGGGGGTACCTACAATGAGCAGTACTTC	CASSQAGGGTYNEQYF
-	TRBV7-2	TRBJ2-3	-	TGTGCCAGCAGCAAAAGGGGCGGGGGCGGAACAGATACGCAGTATTTT	CASSKRGGGGTDTQYF
-	TRBV21-1	TRBJ2-5	-	TGTGCCAGCAAGGGGCTTTCGAATGAGCAGTACTTC	CASKGLSNEQYF
TRBD2	TRBV12-3/TRBV12-4	TRBJ2-3	-	TGTGCCAGCACCCCCCCTAGCGGGAGATCAGATACGCAGTATTTT	CASTPPSGRSDTQYF
TRBD1	TRBV20-1	TRBJ1-1	-	TGCAGTGTTCGGGACAGGGGGCGCGGGAACACTGAAGCTTTCTTT	CSVRDRGRGNTEAFF
TRBD2	TRBV20-1	TRBJ2-7	-	TGCAGTGCTAGAGATTTGGCTAGCGGGGGGCCATACGAGCAGTACTTC	CSARDLASGGPYEQYF